A selection of T cell receptor beta chains follows, all from one sample in a study of blood T cell repertoires in COVID-19. Assay: immunoSEQ multiplex PCR; the TCRdb copy retains only in-frame clones and omits some. The table has about 120,000 clones, around 80% seen once. The sample comprised peripheral blood. These receptors were obtained from a man aged 25 to 40 with COVID-19, enrolled during active disease. Each CDR3 is given with its conserved first and last residue. The order of the fields is clone size, J gene, V gene, D gene, CDR3 protein, CDR3 DNA. D genes are given only for firm matches. Some rows mark clone size as missing; the rest say once, few, many or name a class of expanded clone.

.	TRBJ1-1	TRBV2	.	CASTGLSTEAFF	TGTGCCAGCACAGGGTTGAGCACTGAAGCTTTCTTT
.	TRBJ1-2	TRBV19	.	CASRPGQGFDGYTF	TGTGCCAGTAGGCCGGGGCAGGGGTTCGATGGCTACACCTTC
.	TRBJ2-3	TRBV11-3	TRBD2	CASSPLAGFASTDTQYF	TGTGCCAGCAGCCCATTAGCGGGTTTCGCTAGCACAGATACGCAGTATTTT
.	TRBJ1-2	TRBV4-1	TRBD1	CASSRQGHGYTF	TGCGCCAGCAGCCGACAGGGGCATGGCTACACCTTC
.	TRBJ2-2	TRBV19	.	CASSISQGTGELFF	TGTGCCAGTAGTATCAGTCAGGGAACCGGGGAGCTGTTTTTT
few	TRBJ2-2	TRBV27	.	CASSFRSPASNTGELFF	TGTGCCAGCAGTTTTAGGTCTCCAGCGTCGAACACCGGGGAGCTGTTTTTT
once	TRBJ1-1	TRBV29-1	.	CSAWTPLNTEAFF	TGCAGCGCCTGGACACCTTTGAACACTGAAGCTTTCTTT
once	TRBJ1-2	TRBV28	.	CASSLPDPRVRYTF	TGTGCCAGCAGTCTACCGGACCCGAGGGTACGCTACACCTTC
.	TRBJ1-5	TRBV11-2	TRBD1	CASSGRTGSRGNQPQHF	TGTGCCAGCAGCGGCCGGACAGGGTCAAGGGGCAATCAGCCCCAGCATTTT
.	TRBJ2-3	TRBV7-2	TRBD2	CASSLATGGADTQYF	TGTGCCAGCAGCTTAGCCACCGGGGGGGCAGATACGCAGTATTTT
.	TRBJ1-5	TRBV2	.	CASSGDARDQPQHF	TGTGCCAGCAGTGGCGATGCCCGTGATCAGCCCCAGCATTTT
.	TRBJ1-6	TRBV7-8	.	CASSRQAPGGNSPLHF	TGTGCCAGCAGCCGGCAAGCCCCGGGAGGAAATTCACCCCTCCACTTT
.	TRBJ1-1	TRBV27	.	CASSQDGGTTEAFF	TGTGCCAGCAGTCAGGATGGGGGGACCACTGAAGCTTTCTTT
.	TRBJ2-1	TRBV9	.	CASSPSGTYNEQFF	TGTGCCAGCAGCCCATCCGGGACATACAATGAGCAGTTCTTC
.	TRBJ2-1	TRBV19	TRBD2	CASKGLAGEALGVSYNEQFF	TGTGCCAGTAAGGGACTAGCGGGAGAGGCCCTCGGAGTGAGCTACAATGAGCAGTTCTTC
.	TRBJ2-1	TRBV6-4	TRBD1	CASSIYSGTAYNEQFF	TGTGCCAGCAGTATTTACAGTGGGACAGCTTACAATGAGCAGTTCTTC
once	TRBJ1-6	TRBV28	TRBD1	CASSLDTGGGSPLHF	TGTGCCAGCAGTTTAGACACAGGGGGTGGGTCACCCCTCCACTTT
few	TRBJ2-1	TRBV10-3	TRBD2	CAISLQLAGAYNEQFF	TGTGCCATCAGCCTGCAACTAGCGGGAGCCTACAATGAGCAGTTCTTC
once	TRBJ2-1	TRBV4-1	.	CASSQDRLGGYNEQFF	TGCGCCAGCAGCCAAGATAGGCTAGGCGGCTACAATGAGCAGTTCTTC
.	TRBJ2-4	TRBV7-3	.	CASSPGGNIQYF	TGTGCCAGCAGCCCGGGTGGGAACATTCAGTACTTC
.	TRBJ1-4	TRBV21-1	.	CASSKNREVGEKLFF	TGTGCCAGCAGCAAGAACCGGGAAGTGGGGGAAAAACTGTTTTTT
.	TRBJ2-7	TRBV7-9	.	CASNGGTTGEEYF	TGTGCCAGCAATGGGGGAACTACAGGGGAGGAGTACTTC
.	TRBJ2-1	TRBV3-1/TRBV3-2	TRBD2	CASTGTSGRGMNEQFF	TGTGCCAGCACCGGGACTAGCGGGAGAGGGATGAATGAGCAGTTCTTC
.	TRBJ1-1	TRBV10-3	TRBD1	CAISPGGDRDLNTEAFF	TGTGCCATCAGCCCCGGCGGGGACAGAGACCTGAACACTGAAGCTTTCTTT
.	TRBJ2-1	TRBV27	.	CASREEGLGAYNEQFF	TGTGCCAGCAGGGAGGAGGGCCTAGGGGCCTACAATGAGCAGTTCTTC
.	TRBJ2-2	TRBV15	TRBD1	CATSRNLGGTGGRTGELFF	TGTGCCACCAGCAGAAATCTTGGAGGGACAGGGGGGCGAACCGGGGAGCTGTTTTTT
few	TRBJ1-1	TRBV7-2	TRBD1	CASSLRQGATEAFF	TGTGCCAGCAGCTTGAGACAGGGGGCCACTGAAGCTTTCTTT
.	TRBJ2-5	TRBV5-6	.	CASSLGGIGETQYF	TGTGCCAGCAGCCTAGGGGGAATCGGAGAGACCCAGTACTTC
.	TRBJ1-1	TRBV7-9	.	CASSLGHEDAEAFF	TGTGCCAGCAGCTTGGGACATGAAGACGCCGAAGCTTTCTTT
.	TRBJ2-1	TRBV21-1	.	CASSKRFRLAGEGLYNEQFF	TGTGCCAGCAGCAAAAGATTTCGACTAGCGGGGGAAGGTTTGTACAATGAGCAGTTCTTC
.	TRBJ1-5	TRBV4-3	.	CASSQEYGPGNQPQHF	TGCGCCAGCAGCCAAGAATATGGGCCAGGAAATCAGCCCCAGCATTTT
.	TRBJ2-1	TRBV19	.	CASSIATGYNEQFF	TGTGCCAGTAGTATAGCCACAGGGTACAATGAGCAGTTCTTC
.	TRBJ2-1	TRBV20-1	TRBD2	CSASWDYPADEQFF	TGCAGTGCTAGTTGGGACTACCCCGCCGATGAGCAGTTCTTC
.	TRBJ2-1	TRBV28	TRBD1	CASSLGQGEQFF	TGTGCCAGCAGTTTGGGACAGGGAGAGCAGTTCTTC
.	TRBJ2-4	TRBV11-2	TRBD2	CASSLGTSGGTKNIQYF	TGTGCCAGCAGCCTAGGGACTAGCGGGGGGACCAAAAACATTCAGTACTTC
.	TRBJ1-1	TRBV25-1	.	CASSASGPNTEAFF	TGTGCCAGCAGTGCCTCAGGGCCGAACACTGAAGCTTTCTTT
.	TRBJ2-1	TRBV11-3	TRBD1	CASSLATGEIGEQFF	TGTGCCAGCAGCTTAGCGACAGGGGAAATCGGTGAGCAGTTCTTC
few	TRBJ1-3	TRBV27	TRBD1	CASSSLGQEGLQNTIYF	TGTGCCAGCAGTTCTCTCGGACAGGAAGGTCTGCAAAACACCATATATTTT
.	TRBJ2-3	TRBV11-1	.	CASSKENWETDTQYF	TGTGCCAGCAGCAAGGAGAATTGGGAGACAGATACGCAGTATTTT
.	TRBJ2-3	TRBV28	TRBD2	CASSHAGGRGTDTQYF	TGTGCCAGCAGCCACGCGGGGGGACGTGGCACAGATACGCAGTATTTT
.	TRBJ2-1	TRBV2	.	CASSERWVTRNEQFF	TGTGCCAGCAGTGAAAGGTGGGTGACTCGAAATGAGCAGTTCTTC
.	TRBJ2-7	TRBV27	.	CASSTTGRVQYF	TGTGCCAGCAGTACAACAGGGAGAGTGCAGTACTTC
.	TRBJ1-1	TRBV7-8	.	CASSFGNTEAFF	TGTGCCAGCAGCTTCGGGAACACTGAAGCTTTCTTT
.	TRBJ2-5	TRBV5-6	TRBD2	CASSFRGGLQETQYF	TGTGCCAGCAGCTTTCGGGGGGGACTCCAAGAGACCCAGTACTTC
.	TRBJ2-5	TRBV4-1	TRBD2	CASSQVAGGPETQYF	TGCGCCAGCAGCCAAGTAGCGGGAGGCCCGGAGACCCAGTACTTC
once	TRBJ2-7	TRBV3-1/TRBV3-2	TRBD2	CASSQEGASGGSYEQYF	TGTGCCAGCAGCCAAGAGGGAGCTAGCGGGGGTTCCTACGAGCAGTACTTC
.	TRBJ2-7	TRBV19	.	CASSIFLAGPYEQYF	TGTGCCAGTAGTATATTCCTGGCGGGGCCGTACGAGCAGTACTTC
few	TRBJ2-1	TRBV28	TRBD2	CASRLSGKDEQFF	TGTGCCAGCAGGCTGAGCGGGAAGGATGAGCAGTTCTTC
.	TRBJ2-7	TRBV10-3	.	CAISESGRGTPYEQYF	TGTGCCATCAGTGAGTCGGGCAGGGGAACACCCTACGAGCAGTACTTC
.	TRBJ1-2	TRBV27	TRBD1	CASSFSGGAGYTF	TGTGCCAGCAGTTTTTCAGGGGGCGCGGGCTACACCTTC
.	TRBJ2-7	TRBV5-4	TRBD2	CASSPLPGGNEQYF	TGTGCCAGCAGCCCCCTCCCGGGGGGGAACGAGCAGTACTTC
.	TRBJ2-2	TRBV6-2/TRBV6-3	.	CASSYRGANTGELFF	TGTGCCAGCAGTTACAGGGGCGCGAACACCGGGGAGCTGTTTTTT